The 9 T cell receptor beta chains below come from one sample, sequenced in a study of identical twins. TCRdb reanalysed the 5' RACE reads using MiXCR and keeps one entry per CDR3 protein. The sample lists some 560,000 distinct CDR3 sequences, approximately 10% seen once, with more than 2.5% in the top ten. These sequences were also reported in another study, on yellow fever vaccine responses in identical twins.

The sequencing input was PBMCs. The receptors derive from a woman between 18 and 29 years old in good health.

This clonotype was seen a handful of times. The chain employs TRBV10-3 and TRBJ1-5, with TRBD1 matching 9 bases. The CDR3 runs to 15 residues. Per the germline V gene, CDR1 is ENHRY and CDR2 is SYGVKD. Trimming removed 3 bases from V and 5 bases from J; junction bases left unmatched: 5. CDR3 bases: TGTGCCATCAGTGAAGGACAGGGGAGGGATCAGCCCCAGCATTTT. As protein: CAISEGQGRDQPQHF.

This clonotype was counted at least ten times. CDR3 loop: CASSLTDLPKNSPLHF. The CDR3 nucleotides read TGTGCCAGCAGCTTGACGGACTTACCGAAGAATTCACCCCTCCACTTT. The chain carries TRBV9 and TRBJ1-6; D ambiguous. V dropped 4 bases and J dropped 7 bases, with 18 bases sitting between them. Germline CDR1 is SGDLS and CDR2 is YYNGEE. The CDR3 spans 16 residues.

This clonotype was seen many times. This chain links TRBV6-5 with TRBJ2-2; D gene unclear. Trimming pared 5 bases from V and 1 base from J, leaving 8 bases between. The V gene's germline CDR1 is MNHEY and CDR2 SVGAGI. This CDR3 has 14 amino acids. The CDR3, as DNA: TGTGCCAGCAGTGGCAGCCTGAACACCGGGGAGCTGTTTTTT. This codes for CASSGSLNTGELFF.

This clonotype was picked up a small number of times. The rearrangement uses TRBV29-1 and TRBJ2-1; TRBD1 might be the D (5 bases). CDR3 length: 16 amino acids. Trimming removed 1 base from V and 0 bases from J, with 13 bases in between. Germline CDR1 reads SQVTM; CDR2 reads ANQGSEA. For the CDR3, the DNA is TGCAGCGTTGAAGCGTGGGGCCCTAACTCCTACAATGAGCAGTTCTTC. Its translation is CSVEAWGPNSYNEQFF.

This clonotype was counted a few times. The chain joins TRBV7-2 to TRBJ2-1; no firm D call. Trimming removed 5 bases from V and 9 bases from J, with 20 bases in between. Germline V gives CDR1 SGHTA, CDR2 FQGNSA. This CDR3 contains 15 residues. CDR3 region: CASSLASPARIEQFF. CDR3 coding DNA: TGTGCCAGCAGCCTCGCGTCCCCGGCTAGGATTGAGCAGTTCTTC.

The chain combines TRBV11-1 with TRBJ2-2; D assignment may be TRBD1 or TRBD2 (6 bases each). This CDR3 is built from 16 residues. The germline V gene encodes CDR1 SGHAT and CDR2 FQDESV (reference sequence). V lost 3 bases to trimming and J lost 4 bases, with 15 bases between them. This chain's CDR3 is CASSLFSGAVTGELFF. DNA for the CDR3: TGTGCCAGCAGCTTGTTCTCGGGGGCGGTCACCGGGGAGCTGTTTTTT.

This clonotype was seen repeatedly, ten times or more. The V gene is TRBV21-1, the J gene TRBJ2-2. TRBV21-1 is flagged as a pseudogene. The CDR3 has 17 amino acids. The CDR3 here is CASSIGMKPANTGELFF. The DNA for the CDR3 is TGTGCCAGCAGCATCGGCATGAAGCCAGCGAACACCGGGGAGCTGTTTTTT.

The V gene is TRBV2, the J gene TRBJ2-1; D is unresolved. The CDR3 has 13 residues. Per germline, CDR1 SNHLY and CDR2 FYNNEI. Trimming shortened V by 7 bases and J by 2 bases, and 9 bases separated the two germline ends. The CDR3 region has the DNA TGTGCCAGCAACGAGCCCACCTACAATGAGCAGTTCTTC. It codes for CASNEPTYNEQFF.

This clonotype was recorded many times. The V call is TRBV29-1, the J call TRBJ2-7, with D possibly matching TRBD2 (5 bases). The CDR3 is 12 residues long. V shed 4 bases and J shed 7 bases, with 14 bases lying between them. The germline V gene encodes CDR1 SQVTM and CDR2 ANQGSEA. CDR3 loop: CSVGSSGGEQYF. The CDR3 bases are TGCAGCGTTGGGTCGTCAGGAGGAGAGCAGTACTTC.